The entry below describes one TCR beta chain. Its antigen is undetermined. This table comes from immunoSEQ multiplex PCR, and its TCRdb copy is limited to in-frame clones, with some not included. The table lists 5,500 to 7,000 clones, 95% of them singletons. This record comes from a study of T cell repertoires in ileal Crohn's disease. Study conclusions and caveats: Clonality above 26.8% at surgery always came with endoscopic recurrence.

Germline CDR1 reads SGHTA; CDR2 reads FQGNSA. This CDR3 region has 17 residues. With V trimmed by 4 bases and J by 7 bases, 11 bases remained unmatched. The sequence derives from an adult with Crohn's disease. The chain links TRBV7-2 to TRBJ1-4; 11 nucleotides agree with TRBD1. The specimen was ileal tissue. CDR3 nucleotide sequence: TGTGCCAGCAGCTCCTCATGGTCGGGGACAGGGGGTGAAAAACTGTTTTTT. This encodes CASSSSWSGTGGEKLFF.